Listed below are T cell receptor beta chains from one sample, sequenced in a study of Ad26.COV2.S vaccination and SARS-CoV-2 variants. Sequencing used immunoSEQ multiplex PCR; TCRdb keeps in-frame clones, though not all of them. Among about 500,000 clones listed, about nine tenths were seen once. Source: peripheral blood, taken in a trial of Ad26.COV2.S vaccine versus placebo. The receptors come from a person aged 18-60 years who received the Ad26.COV2.S COVID-19 vaccine or a placebo. Both conserved end residues are part of each CDR3. D genes are given only for firm matches. A clone size is listed for some rows: how often the clone was seen (once, few, many), or a class if it is expanded.

V gene	D gene	clone size	J gene	CDR3 DNA	CDR3 protein
TRBV5-1	NA	NA	TRBJ1-2	TGCGCCAGCAGCTCGACTACAGGCCGCGGCTATGGCTACACCTTC	CASSSTTGRGYGYTF
TRBV19	TRBD1	NA	TRBJ1-2	TGTGCCAGTAGTTCGCCACCGGGACAGGGGGCTAATGGCTACACCTTC	CASSSPPGQGANGYTF
TRBV5-4	NA	NA	TRBJ2-7	TGTGCCAGCAGCTCCTTAAGTTCCTACGAGCAGTACTTC	CASSSLSSYEQYF
TRBV3-1/TRBV3-2	TRBD2	NA	TRBJ2-7	TGTGCCAGCAGCCGAGCGACTAGCGGGAGGAGATCCTACGAGCAGTACTTC	CASSRATSGRRSYEQYF
TRBV10-3	TRBD1	few	TRBJ1-2	TGTGCCATCAGTGATCTCGACAGGGATGGCTACACCTTC	CAISDLDRDGYTF
TRBV7-3	NA	NA	TRBJ2-5	TGTGCCAGCAGCTTGGGTGACCAAGAGACCCAGTACTTC	CASSLGDQETQYF
TRBV6-2/TRBV6-3	NA	NA	TRBJ2-3	TGTGCCAGCAGTTACGATATTCGACTAGTAGACGATACGCAGTATTTT	CASSYDIRLVDDTQYF
TRBV24-1	NA	NA	TRBJ2-1	TGTGCCACCAGTACGCCCGGGTCCTACAATGAGCAGTTCTTC	CATSTPGSYNEQFF
TRBV25-1	NA	NA	TRBJ1-6	TGTGCCAGCAGTGCGGGTAACAATTCACCCCTCCACTTT	CASSAGNNSPLHF
TRBV7-7	TRBD2	NA	TRBJ2-3	TGCGAAACGGCGGGAGACGATACGCAGTATTTT	CETAGDDTQYF
TRBV7-3	TRBD2	NA	TRBJ2-3	TGTGCCAGCAGCCCCTACCTAGCGGGGGGGCCAGATACGCAGTATTTT	CASSPYLAGGPDTQYF
TRBV30	TRBD2	NA	TRBJ2-1	TGTGCCTGGAGTTCACTAGCGGGAGTGGCTGAGCAGTTCTTC	CAWSSLAGVAEQFF
TRBV6-2/TRBV6-3	NA	NA	TRBJ2-2	TGTGCCAGCAGCCTCGGTGGAGATTCGAACACCGGGGAGCTGTTTTTT	CASSLGGDSNTGELFF
TRBV7-2	NA	NA	TRBJ2-2	TGTGCCAGCAGCTTAGACAGGACGACCGGGGAGCTGTTTTTT	CASSLDRTTGELFF
TRBV2	NA	NA	TRBJ2-7	TGTGCCAGCAGTGAACGGGACCGAAGCTCCTACGAGCAGTACTTC	CASSERDRSSYEQYF
TRBV7-2	TRBD2	NA	TRBJ2-1	TGTGCCAGCAGCTTAGCGGGACTAGCGGTTAACAATGAGCAGTTCTTC	CASSLAGLAVNNEQFF
TRBV28	NA	NA	TRBJ1-5	TGTGCCACCGGGGCTTATAGCAATCAGCCCCAGCATTTT	CATGAYSNQPQHF
TRBV4-3	TRBD1	NA	TRBJ2-2	TGCGCCAGCAGCCAAGAAGCGAGGGGGCCGAACACCGGGGAGCTGTTTTTT	CASSQEARGPNTGELFF
TRBV6-5	NA	NA	TRBJ2-2	TGTGCCAGCAGCTCCCTGGGACAGAACACCGGGGAGCTGTTTTTT	CASSSLGQNTGELFF
TRBV6-1	NA	NA	TRBJ2-5	TGTGCCAGCAGTGAAGCGCTTCGGACAGAAGAGACCCAGTACTTC	CASSEALRTEETQYF
TRBV5-1	NA	NA	TRBJ1-6	TGCGCCAGCAGCCCCCTAGGGGAGGTTTCACCCCTCCACTTT	CASSPLGEVSPLHF
TRBV4-1	NA	once	TRBJ1-5	TGCGCCAGCAGCCCGGGCCTGATACTAGGGGGGCACCACAATCAGCCCCAGCATTTT	CASSPGLILGGHHNQPQHF
TRBV7-9	NA	NA	TRBJ1-2	TGTGCCAGCAGCTTACCAGGCATTGGCTACACCTTC	CASSLPGIGYTF
TRBV3-1/TRBV3-2	NA	NA	TRBJ2-1	TGTGCCAGCAGCCAAGATACGGGGGACCTTAGCTCCTACAATGAGCAGTTCTTC	CASSQDTGDLSSYNEQFF
TRBV2	TRBD2	NA	TRBJ2-7	TGTGCCAGCAGTGAAGATCCGGTGGCTAGCGGGGCCTACGAGCAGTACTTC	CASSEDPVASGAYEQYF
TRBV19	TRBD1	NA	TRBJ1-4	TGTGCCAGTACCAGACAGGGATCAACTAATGAAAAACTGTTTTTT	CASTRQGSTNEKLFF
TRBV6-5	NA	once	TRBJ1-1	TGTGCCACCAGAGGGAACACTGAAGCTTTCTTT	CATRGNTEAFF
TRBV5-4	NA	NA	TRBJ2-1	TGTGCCAGCAGCTTTGAGTACCGAGGGCCGATCTTC	CASSFEYRGPIF
TRBV7-9	NA	NA	TRBJ1-4	TGTGCCAGCAGCCACCCCGTTGAAAAACTGTTTTTT	CASSHPVEKLFF
TRBV9	TRBD2	NA	TRBJ2-1	TGTGCCAGCAGCGTAGCCGGCGGGAGTTCCTACAATGAGCAGTTCTTC	CASSVAGGSSYNEQFF
TRBV7-9	NA	NA	TRBJ2-7	TGTGCCAGCAGCCCCGGGACAATATTCTACGAGCAGTACTTC	CASSPGTIFYEQYF
TRBV7-9	NA	once	TRBJ1-4	TGTGCCAGCAGCTTAGGCCGGACGGCGACTAATGAAAAACTGTTTTTT	CASSLGRTATNEKLFF
TRBV18	NA	NA	TRBJ2-2	TGTGCCAGCTCACTCGGGACGAACACCGGGGAGCTGTTTTTT	CASSLGTNTGELFF
TRBV5-5	NA	NA	TRBJ2-5	TGTGCCAGCAGCTTTAGGCAGGACACGATACAAGAGACCCAGTACTTC	CASSFRQDTIQETQYF
TRBV27	NA	NA	TRBJ2-7	TGTGCCAGCACCAATGCGTGGAGTAGCGAAGTCTACGAGCAGTACTTC	CASTNAWSSEVYEQYF
TRBV10-1	TRBD2	NA	TRBJ2-5	TGCGCCAGCAGTGAGTCGACAATAGCGGGGGCACACCAAGAGACCCAGTACTTC	CASSESTIAGAHQETQYF
TRBV6-6	NA	NA	TRBJ1-5	TGTGCCAGCAGTTACTACGACAGGACGAATCAGCCCCAGCATTTT	CASSYYDRTNQPQHF
TRBV7-9	NA	NA	TRBJ2-7	TGTGCCAGCAGCCCCCCCTGGGGAACCTACGAGCAGTACTTC	CASSPPWGTYEQYF
TRBV3-1/TRBV3-2	TRBD1	NA	TRBJ1-3	TGTGCCAGCCAGGGGGCAGCTGGAAACACCATATATTTT	CASQGAAGNTIYF
TRBV30	TRBD2	NA	TRBJ2-5	TGTGCCTGGAGTCCGGAGGGCCAGCGGGGGGCCCAGTACTTC	CAWSPEGQRGAQYF
TRBV5-8	TRBD2	NA	TRBJ2-7	TGTGCCAGCAGCAGACTAGCGGGAGACTGGATGACGCACGAGCAGTACTTC	CASSRLAGDWMTHEQYF
TRBV10-3	TRBD2	NA	TRBJ2-7	TGTGGGACTAGCGGGAGCTCCTACGAGCAGTACTTC	CGTSGSSYEQYF
TRBV18	NA	NA	TRBJ2-2	TGTGCCAGCTCGACCCAACACGCGAACACCGGGGAGCTGTTTTTT	CASSTQHANTGELFF
TRBV9	NA	NA	TRBJ2-2	TGTGCCAGCAGCGTAGCCGGAGCCCGAGGGTCCGGGGAGCTGTTTTTT	CASSVAGARGSGELFF